Following are 24 T cell receptor beta chains from one sample sequenced in a study of blood T cell repertoires in COVID-19. TCRdb's copy holds only in-frame clones and misses some; the assay was immunoSEQ multiplex PCR. The data hold over 100,000 clones, with about 91% observed a single time. The sample was peripheral blood. The receptors here all came from a man aged 50 or older with acute or convalescent COVID-19.

The chain carries TRBV28 and TRBJ1-1; possibly TRBD1 for D (6 bases). The CDR3 is 14 amino acids. Trimming took 1 base from V and 7 from J, leaving 13 bases between them. CDR1 is MDHEN, CDR2 SYDVKM, per germline. The CDR3 bases are TGTGCCAGCAGTTTATCCTTACAGGGCTTTGAAGCTTTCTTT. Protein product: CASSLSLQGFEAFF.

The gene calls are TRBV3-1 (or the pseudogene TRBV3-2) and TRBJ1-5, with D possibly TRBD1 on 6 matching bases. V dropped 3 bases and J dropped 3 bases, with 12 bases sitting between them. CDR1 LGHDT and CDR2 YNNKEL come from the germline V gene (reference sequence). This CDR3 is 15 amino acids long. CDR3 nucleotide sequence: TGTGCCAGCAGCCACGGGCAGGGGACCAATCAGCCCCAGCATTTT. This encodes CASSHGQGTNQPQHF.

This sequence joins TRBV19 and TRBJ2-1; 8 bases are shared with TRBD2. The junction had 7 bases not matched to a gene; V was cut back by 11 bases and J by 10 bases. The CDR3 contains 11 residues. The germline V gene encodes CDR1 LNHDA and CDR2 SQIVND (reference sequence). The CDR3 here is CASGRGDEQFF. Here the CDR3 DNA reads TGTGCCTCCGGGAGGGGGGACGAGCAGTTCTTC.

V is TRBV29-1 and J is TRBJ2-3; 7 bases agree with TRBD1. Germline CDR1 and CDR2: SQVTM and ANQGSEA. CDR3 length equals 14 residues. V gave up 5 bases and J gave up 0 bases; unmatched junction bases: 5. The CDR3 sequence is CSVRRDSSTDTQYF. The CDR3 coding sequence is TGCAGCGTTCGCCGGGACAGTAGCACAGATACGCAGTATTTT.

This clone was counted a single time. The chain recombines TRBV5-1 with TRBJ2-3, with TRBD2 matching 10 bases. The CDR3 consists of 16 residues. J gave up 2 bases and V 4 bases, and 7 bases lay outside the gene matches. CDR1 is SGHRS, CDR2 YFSETQ, per germline. DNA of the CDR3: TGCGCCAGCAGCCCCCTAAGCGGGAGGGCCACAGATACGCAGTATTTT. Encoded protein: CASSPLSGRATDTQYF.

V gene TRBV2 combines with J gene TRBJ2-1; D unresolved. V lost 3 bases, J lost 7 bases, and 16 bases lay in between. Germline V gene sequence: CDR1 SNHLY, CDR2 FYNNEI. This CDR3 contains 15 residues. As DNA, the CDR3 is TGTGCCAGCAGTGATCAATTCCTTCAACTGAATGAGCAGTTCTTC. This encodes CASSDQFLQLNEQFF. Based on the CDR3 plus reference TRBV2 and TRBJ2-1, the full variable domain is EPEVTQTPSHQVTQMGQEVILRCVPISNHLYFYWYRQILGQKVEFLVSFYNNEISEKSEIFDDQFSVERPDGSNFTLKIRSTKLEDSAMYFCASSDQFLQLNEQFFGPGTRLTVL.

The chain links TRBV12-3 or TRBV12-4 to TRBJ1-1, with 7 bases matching TRBD1. The V segment lost 6 bases and the J segment 11 bases; nucleotides outside the gene matches: 6. The CDR3 contains 11 residues. The CDR3 spells CASSRTGAAFF. DNA of the CDR3: TGTGCCAGCAGCAGGACAGGCGCTGCTTTCTTT.

The chain combines TRBV7-6 with TRBJ2-7, with 9 nucleotides matching TRBD1. CDR1 and CDR2 (germline): SGHVS, FNYEAQ. The CDR3 contains 13 residues. The trim removed 4 bases at V and 3 bases at J, leaving 1 base unmatched. CDR3 residues: CASSSDRGYEQYF. The DNA for the CDR3 is TGTGCCAGCAGCTCGGACAGGGGCTACGAGCAGTACTTC.

The chain recombines TRBV5-1 with TRBJ2-7; a weak D match, TRBD2 (6 bases). The CDR3 is 14 residues long. V shed 3 bases and J shed 5 bases, with 15 bases lying between them. Germline-derived CDR1 and CDR2 are SGHRS and YFSETQ. The CDR3 is CASSSPGLAHEQYF. CDR3 bases: TGCGCCAGCAGCTCTCCGGGACTTGCGCACGAGCAGTACTTC.

This rearrangement joins TRBV19 to TRBJ1-1; the match to TRBD1 covers 10 bases. Germline values: CDR1 LNHDA, CDR2 SQIVND (reference sequence). V dropped 5 bases and J dropped 6; count of bases not matched to a gene: 12. The CDR3 is 16 residues long. The CDR3 sequence is CASSSTGGDVLAEAFF. The CDR3 DNA reads TGTGCCAGTAGTTCGACAGGGGGCGACGTTCTTGCTGAAGCTTTCTTT.

The chain employs TRBV4-1 and TRBJ2-2; D is unresolved. V dropped 2 bases and J dropped 1 base, with 8 bases sitting between them. Germline V gives CDR1 MGHRA, CDR2 YSYEKL. This CDR3 spans 15 amino acids. CDR3 DNA: TGCGCCAGCAGCCAACTAGACCTGAACACCGGGGAGCTGTTTTTT. Amino acids: CASSQLDLNTGELFF.

A remark on this clone: The sample contains more than one DNA sequence encoding this CDR3. The gene calls are TRBV10-1 and TRBJ2-7, with 7 bases lining up with TRBD2. Germline loops: CDR1 WNHNN, CDR2 SYGVQD (reference sequence). Trimming cost V 2 bases and J 0 bases; bases outside gene matches: 4. The CDR3 is made up of 15 amino acids. The CDR3, as DNA: TGCGCCAGCAGTGAGGGGAGCGGGGTCTCCTACGAGCAGTACTTC. Protein sequence: CASSEGSGVSYEQYF.

This sequence joins TRBV7-9 and TRBJ2-1; 8 nucleotides match TRBD1. CDR1 and CDR2 from the germline V gene are SEHNR and FQNEAQ (reference sequence). There are 17 residues in the CDR3. Trimming at V came to 5 bases and at J to 6 bases, leaving 15 bases not matched to a gene. CDR3 protein: CASSTVDRGISGNEQFF. The CDR3 region has the DNA TGTGCCAGCAGCACAGTTGACAGGGGTATATCGGGCAATGAGCAGTTCTTC.

This chain joins TRBV6-5 and TRBJ1-1; TRBD1 is a possible D gene (5 bases). This CDR3 region has 14 residues. Germline lookup yields CDR1 MNHEY and CDR2 SVGAGI. V was clipped by 4 bases and J by 7 bases, with 16 bases between them. In DNA, the CDR3 is TGTGCCAGCAGTTGGCTAGGGGTGGCAGATGAAGCTTTCTTT. Encoded protein: CASSWLGVADEAFF.

Written as DNA, the CDR3 is TGTGCCAGCAGCTCACTCACAGGGGGACCAGGAAACACCATATATTTT. This translates into CASSSLTGGPGNTIYF. V usage is TRBV7-2 and J usage is TRBJ1-3; 8 bases are a match to TRBD1. Germline V gives CDR1 SGHTA, CDR2 FQGNSA. V was pared by 4 bases and J by 4 bases, with 9 bases of the junction left unmatched. This CDR3 region has 16 residues. Using reference TRBV7-2 and TRBJ1-3 for the parts outside the CDR3, the full variable domain is GAGVSQSPSNKVTEKGKDVELRCDPISGHTALYWYRQSLGQGLEFLIYFQGNSAPDKSGLPSDRFSAERTGGSVSTLTIQRTQQEDSAVYLCASSSLTGGPGNTIYFGEGSWLTVV.

V and J are TRBV13 and TRBJ2-5; TRBD2 matches 10 bases. Germline CDR1 reads PRHDT; CDR2 reads FYEKMQ (reference sequence). CDR3 length: 14 amino acids. V shed 5 bases and J 5 bases; nucleotides not matched to a gene: 5. For the CDR3, the DNA is TGTGCCAGCAGCGCACTAGCGGGGTGGGAGACCCAGTACTTC. It specifies CASSALAGWETQYF.

The chain recombines TRBV5-4 with TRBJ1-1, with 8 bases matching TRBD1. CDR1 and CDR2 from the germline V gene are SGHNT and YYREEE (reference sequence). The V segment lost 6 bases and the J segment 5 bases; nucleotides outside the gene matches: 9. The CDR3 is 14 residues long. The CDR3 protein is CASTRTGRGTEAFF. The CDR3 nucleotides are TGTGCCAGCACCCGGACAGGGCGGGGAACTGAAGCTTTCTTT.

The V gene is TRBV25-1, the J gene TRBJ1-2; 12 bases are shared with TRBD1. The CDR3 length is 16 residues. V was pared by 3 bases and J by 5 bases, with 7 bases of the junction left unmatched. CDR1 is MGHDK, CDR2 SYGVNS, per germline. CDR3 amino acids: CASSDPGTGGIYGYTF. The CDR3 DNA reads TGTGCCAGCAGTGATCCCGGGACAGGGGGCATTTATGGCTACACCTTC.

This clone appeared a single time. The J gene is TRBJ1-3, the V gene TRBV6-5; 7 bases align to TRBD1. The CDR3 runs to 14 residues. With 8 bases clipped from V and 0 bases from J, the junction kept 4 bases outside the gene matches. Germline assignment: CDR1 MNHEY and CDR2 SVGAGI. CDR3: CASSGTASGNTIYF. DNA for the CDR3: TGTGCCAGCTCGGGGACAGCCTCTGGAAACACCATATATTTT.

As regards this clone: The identical CDR3 is also encoded by other nucleotide sequences in the sample. In DNA, the CDR3 is TGCAGCGTGGGGGACAGGGGAGGTAATCAGCCCCAGCATTTT. Amino acids: CSVGDRGGNQPQHF. The chain employs TRBV29-1 and TRBJ1-5; 10 positions match TRBD1. The germline V gene has CDR1 SQVTM and CDR2 ANQGSEA. V was pared by 6 bases and J by 4 bases, with 6 bases of the junction left unmatched. This CDR3 region has 14 residues. The full variable domain, in which reference TRBV29-1 and TRBJ1-5 provide the parts outside the CDR3, is SAVISQKPSRDICQRGTSLTIQCQVDSQVTMMFWYRQQPGQSLTLIATANQGSEATYESGFVIDKFPISRPNLTFSTLTVSNMSPEDSSIYLCSVGDRGGNQPQHFGDGTRLSIL.

J is TRBJ1-1 and V is TRBV6-4; D remains ambiguous. Germline V gives CDR1 MRHNA, CDR2 SNTAGT. Between the trimmed V and J ends, which lost 11 bases and 0 bases, there was a span of 16 bases. CDR3 size: 14 residues. The CDR3 sequence: CASAAGGVNTEAFF. The CDR3 coding sequence is TGTGCCTCTGCAGCAGGCGGGGTGAACACTGAAGCTTTCTTT.

This clone appeared a single time. The chain uses TRBV12-3 or TRBV12-4 and TRBJ1-1; D call uncertain. Trimming stripped 5 bases from V and 9 bases from J, with 13 bases between. The CDR3 runs 12 residues. CDR3 sequence: CASSPPRVQAFF. CDR3 coding DNA: TGTGCCAGCAGTCCCCCTAGAGTGCAAGCTTTCTTT.

This chain uses TRBV28 with TRBJ1-1; 7 bases map to TRBD1. The germline gives CDR1 MDHEN, CDR2 SYDVKM. The V gene end was trimmed by 1 base and the J gene end by 8 bases; junction bases not matched to a gene: 13. This CDR3 contains 16 residues. For the CDR3, the DNA is TGTGCCAGCAGTTTATTAGGGGCAGGGGGGAAATCAGAAGCTTTCTTT. This codes for CASSLLGAGGKSEAFF.

The J gene is TRBJ2-1, the V gene TRBV18, with D perhaps matching TRBD2 (6 bases). V was shortened by 5 bases and J by 4 bases, with 15 bases between the two germline ends. The germline V gene has CDR1 KGHSH and CDR2 LQKENI. This CDR3 spans 15 amino acids. The CDR3 spells CASSSLASTYNEQFF. For the CDR3, the DNA is TGTGCCAGCTCATCCCTAGCGTCCACATACAATGAGCAGTTCTTC.